One sample yielded the 7 T cell receptor beta chains listed below, sequenced in a study of technical replicates of blood from four donors. Repertoires were generated with immunoSEQ multiplex PCR, while TCRdb's copy carries only in-frame clones and drops some. The sample consists of around 100,000 clones, over 90% of them appearing once. The sequencing sample was made of T cells isolated from PBMCs. Receptor source: a human donor in good health.

The DNA for the CDR3 is TGTGCCAGCAGATACGACAGGGTGTTTGAAGCTTTCTTT. It yields the protein CASRYDRVFEAFF. J is TRBJ1-1 and V is TRBV5-5; TRBD1 aligns across 7 bases. The CDR3 has 13 amino acids. In germline, CDR1 is SGHKS, CDR2 YYEKEE (reference sequence). The ends lost 5 bases at V and 7 bases at J; junction bases unmatched: 8.

This clone has a single count. V is TRBV6-6 and J is TRBJ2-3; D is ambiguous. Germline V gives CDR1 MNHNY, CDR2 SVGAGI (reference sequence). The CDR3 loop spans 13 amino acids. Trimming took off 3 bases at V and 0 bases at J, with 4 bases between the two ends. The CDR3 here is CASSYSSTDTQYF. CDR3 coding DNA: TGTGCCAGCAGTTATTCTAGCACAGATACGCAGTATTTT.

The CDR3 coding sequence is TGTGCCAGATCGAGAAGTACCACCAGGGCCTCTAGGGAGACCCAGTACTTC. The encoded protein is CARSRSTTRASRETQYF. The chain links TRBV2 to TRBJ2-5; weak D call: TRBD1 (5 bases). The germline CDR1 and CDR2 sequences are SNHLY and FYNNEI. V lost 9 bases to trimming and J lost 5 bases, with 28 bases between them. The length of the CDR3 is 17 residues.

J is TRBJ2-1 and V is TRBV5-1; 7 bases align to TRBD2. The CDR3 runs 16 residues. The germline gives CDR1 SGHRS, CDR2 YFSETQ. J lost 0 bases, V lost 0 bases, and 3 bases had no gene match. The CDR3 region is CASSLEGGSSYNEQFF. CDR3 coding DNA: TGCGCCAGCAGCTTGGAGGGCGGGAGCTCCTACAATGAGCAGTTCTTC.

The chain links TRBV18 to TRBJ2-7; TRBD1 might be the D (5 bases). Between the trimmed V and J ends, which lost 4 bases and 3 bases, there was a span of 10 bases. CDR1 and CDR2 (germline): KGHSH, LQKENI. The length of the CDR3 is 13 residues. The CDR3 sequence: CASSLGQNYEQYF. The CDR3 region has the DNA TGTGCCAGCTCACTTGGACAAAACTACGAGCAGTACTTC.

The chain employs TRBV6-5 and TRBJ1-2; possibly TRBD1 for D (5 bases). V was pared by 5 bases and J by 2 bases, with 9 bases between. This CDR3 is 13 amino acids long. Germline V CDR1 and CDR2: MNHEY, SVGAGI. The CDR3 loop is CASSIDSNYGYTF. The CDR3 DNA is TGTGCCAGCAGTATCGACAGCAACTATGGCTACACCTTC.

This clone was seen once. This sequence joins TRBV29-1 and TRBJ1-2; D perhaps matches TRBD1 (5 bases). The germline V and J ends were trimmed by 6 bases and 7 bases, with 15 bases remaining between them. This CDR3 contains 12 residues. Germline V gene sequence: CDR1 SQVTM, CDR2 ANQGSEA. CDR3 sequence reads: CSVPSTGGGYTF. The CDR3, as DNA: TGCAGCGTCCCAAGCACGGGGGGTGGCTACACCTTC. Full variable domain (missing parts from reference TRBV29-1 and TRBJ1-2): SAVISQKPSRDICQRGTSLTIQCQVDSQVTMMFWYRQQPGQSLTLIATANQGSEATYESGFVIDKFPISRPNLTFSTLTVSNMSPEDSSIYLCSVPSTGGGYTFGSGTRLTVV.